The rows below give T cell receptor beta chains drawn from one sample of a study of blood T cell repertoires in COVID-19. TCRdb's table, derived via immunoSEQ multiplex PCR, lists solely in-frame clones and lacks some. The table has some 300,000 clones, 90% seen once. Sequenced: peripheral blood. The receptor source for this set is a woman aged 40 to 55 with COVID-19, enrolled during active disease. CDR3s include the opening cysteine and the closing phenylalanine or tryptophan. The order of the fields is D gene, clone size, J gene, V gene, CDR3 protein, CDR3 DNA. D genes are given only for firm matches. The size entry is marked missing in some rows and otherwise reads once, few, many or a size class.

d_gene: TRBD1
abundance: -
j_gene: TRBJ1-1
v_gene: TRBV18
CDR3aa: CASSHEGTGSTEAFF
CDR3nt: TGTGCCAGCTCACACGAGGGGACAGGGAGCACTGAAGCTTTCTTT

d_gene: -
abundance: -
j_gene: TRBJ1-1
v_gene: TRBV27
CDR3aa: CASKEPHIGNTEAFF
CDR3nt: TGTGCCAGCAAGGAGCCCCATATCGGGAACACTGAAGCTTTCTTT

d_gene: TRBD1
abundance: -
j_gene: TRBJ1-1
v_gene: TRBV7-9
CDR3aa: CASSLPGQGVSGEAFF
CDR3nt: TGTGCCAGCAGCTTACCGGGACAGGGCGTTTCAGGTGAAGCTTTCTTT

d_gene: TRBD1
abundance: -
j_gene: TRBJ2-2
v_gene: TRBV5-8
CDR3aa: CASSFYFGQGARTGELFF
CDR3nt: TGTGCCAGCAGCTTTTATTTTGGACAGGGGGCTCGTACCGGGGAGCTGTTTTTT

d_gene: TRBD1
abundance: -
j_gene: TRBJ2-2
v_gene: TRBV29-1
CDR3aa: CSVQMKTGWTGELFF
CDR3nt: TGCAGCGTGCAAATGAAGACAGGGTGGACCGGGGAGCTGTTTTTT

d_gene: -
abundance: -
j_gene: TRBJ2-3
v_gene: TRBV6-5
CDR3aa: CASQPRRTDTQYF
CDR3nt: TGTGCCAGCCAACCGAGGCGCACAGATACGCAGTATTTT

d_gene: -
abundance: once
j_gene: TRBJ2-2
v_gene: TRBV28
CDR3aa: CASSLGGTGELFF
CDR3nt: TGTGCCAGCAGTTTGGGAGGAACCGGGGAGCTGTTTTTT

d_gene: TRBD2
abundance: -
j_gene: TRBJ2-1
v_gene: TRBV27
CDR3aa: CATKAGYNEQFF
CDR3nt: TGTGCCACCAAAGCGGGGTACAATGAGCAGTTCTTC

d_gene: TRBD1
abundance: -
j_gene: TRBJ1-1
v_gene: TRBV19
CDR3aa: CASSIDRGAEAFF
CDR3nt: TGTGCCAGTAGTATCGACAGGGGGGCTGAGGCTTTCTTT

d_gene: TRBD1
abundance: -
j_gene: TRBJ2-7
v_gene: TRBV4-2
CDR3aa: CASSPSGTGPYEQYF
CDR3nt: TGTGCCAGCAGCCCCTCCGGGACAGGGCCCTACGAGCAGTACTTC

d_gene: -
abundance: -
j_gene: TRBJ1-1
v_gene: TRBV7-9
CDR3aa: CASSPRQAMNTEAFF
CDR3nt: TGTGCCAGCAGCCCTAGACAGGCAATGAACACTGAAGCTTTCTTT

d_gene: TRBD1
abundance: -
j_gene: TRBJ2-7
v_gene: TRBV15
CDR3aa: CATSRGDRGTYEQYF
CDR3nt: TGTGCCACCAGCAGGGGGGACAGGGGAACCTACGAGCAGTACTTC

d_gene: TRBD1
abundance: -
j_gene: TRBJ2-7
v_gene: TRBV5-1
CDR3aa: CASSLEGTVEQYF
CDR3nt: TGCGCCAGCAGCTTGGAAGGGACAGTCGAGCAGTACTTC

d_gene: -
abundance: -
j_gene: TRBJ2-5
v_gene: TRBV18
CDR3aa: CASSPLAGRETQYF
CDR3nt: TGTGCCAGCTCACCTTTGGCGGGGAGGGAGACCCAGTACTTC

d_gene: TRBD1
abundance: -
j_gene: TRBJ2-5
v_gene: TRBV6-6
CDR3aa: CASSRTGGLGWTLTPETQYF
CDR3nt: TGTGCCAGCAGCCGGACAGGGGGCCTGGGATGGACCTTAACCCCAGAGACCCAGTACTTC

d_gene: TRBD1
abundance: -
j_gene: TRBJ1-6
v_gene: TRBV27
CDR3aa: CASSFGTGFSPLHF
CDR3nt: TGTGCCAGCAGTTTTGGGACAGGGTTTTCACCCCTCCACTTT

d_gene: TRBD1
abundance: once
j_gene: TRBJ1-5
v_gene: TRBV28
CDR3aa: CASRTGDYQPQHF
CDR3nt: TGTGCCAGCAGAACAGGGGACTATCAGCCCCAGCATTTT

d_gene: TRBD1
abundance: -
j_gene: TRBJ2-2
v_gene: TRBV24-1
CDR3aa: CATRPGQGDTGELFF
CDR3nt: TGTGCCACCAGGCCGGGACAGGGAGACACCGGGGAGCTGTTTTTT

d_gene: -
abundance: -
j_gene: TRBJ2-3
v_gene: TRBV2
CDR3aa: CAYRDTITDTQYF
CDR3nt: TGTGCCTACCGGGACACCATCACAGATACGCAGTATTTT

d_gene: -
abundance: -
j_gene: TRBJ1-5
v_gene: TRBV19
CDR3aa: CASSIRRMEQPQHF
CDR3nt: TGTGCCAGTAGTATAAGACGGATGGAGCAGCCCCAGCATTTT

d_gene: TRBD1
abundance: -
j_gene: TRBJ1-2
v_gene: TRBV6-1
CDR3aa: CASSVAVAGGFGYTF
CDR3nt: TGTGCCAGCAGTGTAGCTGTGGCAGGGGGCTTTGGCTACACCTTC

d_gene: TRBD1
abundance: -
j_gene: TRBJ1-1
v_gene: TRBV7-9
CDR3aa: CASSSYRGRTTEAFF
CDR3nt: TGTGCCAGCAGCTCCTACAGGGGGCGTACCACTGAAGCTTTCTTT

d_gene: -
abundance: -
j_gene: TRBJ2-5
v_gene: TRBV9
CDR3aa: CASSRSPGSRGQETQYF
CDR3nt: TGTGCCAGCAGCCGATCCCCCGGGTCTAGGGGGCAAGAGACCCAGTACTTC

d_gene: TRBD1
abundance: -
j_gene: TRBJ1-2
v_gene: TRBV9
CDR3aa: CASRGGQGGIINYGYTF
CDR3nt: TGTGCCAGCAGGGGAGGACAGGGGGGGATCATTAACTATGGCTACACCTTC

d_gene: TRBD2
abundance: -
j_gene: TRBJ2-1
v_gene: TRBV7-3
CDR3aa: CASSPNRLADEQFF
CDR3nt: TGTGCCAGCAGCCCAAACCGACTAGCAGATGAGCAGTTCTTC

d_gene: -
abundance: -
j_gene: TRBJ1-1
v_gene: TRBV7-8
CDR3aa: CASSADSNTEAFF
CDR3nt: TGTGCCAGCAGCGCCGACAGTAACACTGAAGCTTTCTTT

d_gene: TRBD2
abundance: once
j_gene: TRBJ2-7
v_gene: TRBV27
CDR3aa: CASSLSVSGSAYEQYF
CDR3nt: TGTGCCAGCAGTTTGTCCGTTAGCGGGAGTGCCTACGAGCAGTACTTC

d_gene: TRBD2
abundance: -
j_gene: TRBJ2-7
v_gene: TRBV7-9
CDR3aa: CASSMGLAGADEQYF
CDR3nt: TGTGCCAGCAGCATGGGACTAGCGGGAGCAGACGAGCAGTACTTC

d_gene: -
abundance: -
j_gene: TRBJ1-2
v_gene: TRBV12-3/TRBV12-4
CDR3aa: CASSPGAGYGYTF
CDR3nt: TGTGCCAGCAGTCCAGGGGCTGGCTATGGCTACACCTTC

d_gene: TRBD1
abundance: -
j_gene: TRBJ1-2
v_gene: TRBV4-3
CDR3aa: CASSQEGGQGGSIYGYTF
CDR3nt: TGCGCCAGCAGCCAAGAAGGGGGACAGGGGGGGAGTATTTATGGCTACACCTTC

d_gene: -
abundance: -
j_gene: TRBJ2-1
v_gene: TRBV11-1
CDR3aa: CASSLTRDNYNEQFF
CDR3nt: TGTGCCAGCAGCTTAACACGGGACAACTACAATGAGCAGTTCTTC

d_gene: TRBD2
abundance: once
j_gene: TRBJ2-7
v_gene: TRBV7-9
CDR3aa: CASSALSGGRYEQYF
CDR3nt: TGTGCCAGCAGCGCCCTTAGCGGGGGACGCTACGAGCAGTACTTC

d_gene: -
abundance: -
j_gene: TRBJ1-5
v_gene: TRBV6-2/TRBV6-3
CDR3aa: CASSHPPRDYSNQPQHF
CDR3nt: TGTGCCAGCAGTCACCCCCCCCGGGATTATAGCAATCAGCCCCAGCATTTT

d_gene: -
abundance: -
j_gene: TRBJ1-2
v_gene: TRBV4-3
CDR3aa: CASSHTEGVGGYTF
CDR3nt: TGCGCCAGCAGCCACACCGAGGGGGTTGGGGGCTACACCTTC

d_gene: -
abundance: -
j_gene: TRBJ2-1
v_gene: TRBV30
CDR3aa: CAWSPPGWQGKNEQFF
CDR3nt: TGTGCCTGGAGTCCCCCCGGATGGCAGGGGAAGAATGAGCAGTTCTTC

d_gene: TRBD1
abundance: once
j_gene: TRBJ2-7
v_gene: TRBV15
CDR3aa: CATSGYRGTSYEQYF
CDR3nt: TGTGCCACCAGCGGTTACAGGGGGACCTCCTACGAGCAGTACTTC

d_gene: TRBD2
abundance: -
j_gene: TRBJ2-1
v_gene: TRBV4-3
CDR3aa: CASSQDLAAGGPSEQFF
CDR3nt: TGCGCCAGCAGCCAAGATCTTGCAGCGGGGGGGCCAAGTGAGCAGTTCTTC

d_gene: TRBD1
abundance: -
j_gene: TRBJ2-1
v_gene: TRBV11-3
CDR3aa: CASSLEVRGSSYNEQFF
CDR3nt: TGTGCCAGCAGCTTAGAGGTCAGGGGGAGCTCCTACAATGAGCAGTTCTTC

d_gene: -
abundance: -
j_gene: TRBJ1-2
v_gene: TRBV7-8
CDR3aa: CASTNGDTGSYLYGYTF
CDR3nt: TGTGCCAGCACCAACGGGGACACAGGGAGCTACCTCTATGGCTACACCTTC

d_gene: -
abundance: -
j_gene: TRBJ2-6
v_gene: TRBV5-5
CDR3aa: CASNSQGAVLTF
CDR3nt: TGTGCCAGCAACTCCCAAGGGGCGGTCCTGACTTTC

d_gene: -
abundance: -
j_gene: TRBJ1-1
v_gene: TRBV5-1
CDR3aa: CASSPGGWDTSSAFF
CDR3nt: TGCGCCAGCAGCCCCGGTGGTTGGGACACGTCTTCGGCTTTCTTT

d_gene: -
abundance: -
j_gene: TRBJ2-5
v_gene: TRBV6-2/TRBV6-3
CDR3aa: CASSYSEGRETQYF
CDR3nt: TGTGCCAGCAGTTACTCGGAGGGGCGGGAGACCCAGTACTTC

d_gene: TRBD1
abundance: once
j_gene: TRBJ1-1
v_gene: TRBV28
CDR3aa: CASKLLEGAATEAFF
CDR3nt: TGTGCCAGCAAGCTCCTAGAGGGGGCAGCGACTGAAGCTTTCTTT

d_gene: TRBD2
abundance: -
j_gene: TRBJ2-2
v_gene: TRBV10-3
CDR3aa: CAISEAPLAGVGTGELFF
CDR3nt: TGTGCCATCAGTGAGGCGCCCCTAGCGGGAGTGGGCACCGGGGAGCTGTTTTTT

d_gene: -
abundance: -
j_gene: TRBJ2-1
v_gene: TRBV20-1
CDR3aa: CSSLNYNEQFF
CDR3nt: TGCAGTTCCCTAAACTACAATGAGCAGTTCTTC

d_gene: TRBD1
abundance: -
j_gene: TRBJ1-2
v_gene: TRBV2
CDR3aa: CASSEAQTEPTSGTGGVYGYTF
CDR3nt: TGTGCCAGCAGTGAAGCCCAAACCGAGCCTACTTCCGGGACAGGGGGCGTCTATGGCTACACCTTC

d_gene: -
abundance: -
j_gene: TRBJ2-7
v_gene: TRBV30
CDR3aa: CAWSVPEGAYEQYF
CDR3nt: TGTGCCTGGAGTGTACCAGAGGGGGCCTACGAGCAGTACTTC

d_gene: TRBD1
abundance: -
j_gene: TRBJ1-5
v_gene: TRBV28
CDR3aa: CASSLHPGTGYQPQHF
CDR3nt: TGTGCCAGCAGTTTACACCCCGGGACAGGATATCAGCCCCAGCATTTT

d_gene: TRBD1
abundance: -
j_gene: TRBJ1-2
v_gene: TRBV30
CDR3aa: CAWTRPGTGLYGYTF
CDR3nt: TGTGCCTGGACCCGTCCAGGGACAGGCCTATATGGCTACACCTTC

d_gene: -
abundance: -
j_gene: TRBJ1-2
v_gene: TRBV4-3
CDR3aa: CASSQIHRIPNYGYTF
CDR3nt: TGCGCCAGCAGCCAGATCCACAGAATCCCAAACTATGGCTACACCTTC

d_gene: TRBD1
abundance: -
j_gene: TRBJ1-1
v_gene: TRBV27
CDR3aa: CASSSPGQGGTEAFF
CDR3nt: TGTGCCAGCAGTTCTCCTGGACAGGGGGGCACTGAAGCTTTCTTT

d_gene: TRBD2
abundance: -
j_gene: TRBJ2-1
v_gene: TRBV18
CDR3aa: CASSPPNGGAGEQFF
CDR3nt: TGTGCCAGCTCACCACCGAACGGGGGGGCGGGGGAGCAGTTCTTC

d_gene: -
abundance: -
j_gene: TRBJ1-1
v_gene: TRBV6-1
CDR3aa: CASSEAARVTEAFF
CDR3nt: TGTGCCAGCAGTGAAGCGGCCCGGGTCACTGAAGCTTTCTTT

d_gene: -
abundance: once
j_gene: TRBJ2-7
v_gene: TRBV3-1/TRBV3-2
CDR3aa: CASRFTNSGEQYF
CDR3nt: TGTGCCAGCAGATTCACAAACAGTGGCGAGCAGTACTTC

d_gene: TRBD2
abundance: -
j_gene: TRBJ2-5
v_gene: TRBV6-6
CDR3aa: CASNYGTSGETQYF
CDR3nt: TGTGCCAGCAACTACGGTACTAGCGGAGAGACCCAGTACTTC